These 26 T cell receptor beta chains were all obtained from the same sample, sequenced in a study of OX40 agonist ivuxolimab in advanced cancers. Repertoires were generated with immunoSEQ multiplex PCR, while TCRdb's copy carries only in-frame clones and drops some. Here the sample spans about 19,000 clones, 83% being singletons. This specimen was CD4+ or CD8+ T cells sorted from blood, taken in a trial of the OX40 agonist ivuxolimab. Receptors were obtained from an adult with an advanced solid tumor such as melanoma, head and neck, liver or kidney cancer.

This chain uses TRBV29-1 with TRBJ1-2, with 8 bases aligning to TRBD1. With V trimmed by 6 bases and J by 4 bases, 4 bases remained unmatched. The CDR3 is made up of 12 amino acids. The germline CDR1 and CDR2 sequences are SQVTM and ANQGSEA. CDR3 in DNA: TGCAGCGTACCCCAGGGGGCCTATGGCTACACCTTC. Translation gives CSVPQGAYGYTF. The full variable domain, rest sourced from reference TRBV29-1 and TRBJ1-2, is SAVISQKPSRDICQRGTSLTIQCQVDSQVTMMFWYRQQPGQSLTLIATANQGSEATYESGFVIDKFPISRPNLTFSTLTVSNMSPEDSSIYLCSVPQGAYGYTFGSGTRLTVV.

V is TRBV29-1 and J is TRBJ1-3; no firm D call. The V end was cut by 2 bases, the J end by 3 bases, with 2 bases between. The CDR3 sequence is 11 residues long. Germline-derived CDR1 and CDR2 are SQVTM and ANQGSEA. The CDR3 nucleotides read TGCAGCGTTGAACTTGGAAACACCATATATTTT. This encodes CSVELGNTIYF.

This chain uses TRBV4-1 with TRBJ2-2; no clear D. V was cut by 3 bases and J by 3 bases, with 5 bases left in between. This CDR3 is built from 13 residues. Germline V CDR1 and CDR2: MGHRA, YSYEKL. This chain's CDR3 is CASSQPDTGELFF. CDR3 in DNA: TGCGCCAGCAGCCAGCCAGACACCGGGGAGCTGTTTTTT.

The rearrangement uses TRBV13 and TRBJ1-2; 7 bases fit TRBD1. The germline V gene has CDR1 PRHDT and CDR2 FYEKMQ (reference sequence). The CDR3 runs to 15 residues. Unmatched junction bases numbered 10, after V lost 3 bases and J lost 6 bases. CDR3 residues: CASSFKTGIGDGYTF. CDR3 bases: TGTGCCAGCAGCTTTAAGACAGGGATTGGGGATGGCTACACCTTC.

The chain joins TRBV28 to TRBJ2-7; either TRBD1 or TRBD2 may supply D (5 bases each). Germline V CDR1 and CDR2: MDHEN, SYDVKM. V lost 6 bases and J lost 1, with 16 bases in between. The CDR3 runs to 15 residues. CDR3 residues: CASSQRDGKSYEQYF. The CDR3 DNA is TGTGCCAGCAGCCAAAGGGACGGTAAATCCTACGAGCAGTACTTC. Drawing the rest from reference TRBV28 and TRBJ2-7, the complete variable domain is DVKVTQSSRYLVKRTGEKVFLECVQDMDHENMFWYRQDPGLGLRLIYFSYDVKMKEKGDIPEGYSVSREKKERFSLILESASTNQTSMYLCASSQRDGKSYEQYFGPGTRLTVT.

This rearrangement joins TRBV7-9 to TRBJ2-2; D remains ambiguous. V dropped 6 bases and J dropped 8 bases, with 7 bases sitting between them. CDR1 and CDR2 from the germline V gene are SEHNR and FQNEAQ (reference sequence). The CDR3 has 11 residues. In DNA form, the CDR3 reads TGTGCCAGCAGACTCCCAGGGGAGCTGTTTTTT. Protein: CASRLPGELFF.

The count of this clone is one. The V call is TRBV11-2, the J call TRBJ1-1; no firm D call. CDR1 SGHAT and CDR2 FQNNGV come from the germline V gene. This CDR3 is 12 amino acids long. V was clipped by 5 bases and J by 9 bases, with 13 bases between them. The CDR3 bases are TGTGCCAGCAGCCCTGGTAGCGGTCAAGCTTTCTTT. Its translation: CASSPGSGQAFF.

The chain recombines TRBV7-9 with TRBJ1-2; no firm D call. Trimming pared 1 base from V and 3 bases from J, leaving 15 bases between. This CDR3 is built from 16 residues. Germline V gene data show CDR1 as SEHNR and CDR2 as FQNEAQ (reference sequence). CDR3 sequence (DNA): TGTGCCAGCAGCTTAGACCTCCAGTCAGTGGACTATGGCTACACCTTC. This encodes CASSLDLQSVDYGYTF.

Only one count was recorded for this clone. The V call is TRBV7-9, the J call TRBJ2-7; D not resolved. CDR3 size: 12 residues. V was trimmed by 5 bases and J by 4 bases, leaving 9 bases between them. Germline loops: CDR1 SEHNR, CDR2 FQNEAQ (reference sequence). The CDR3: CASSPQNYEQYF. The CDR3 DNA follows: TGTGCCAGCAGCCCACAGAATTACGAGCAGTACTTC. The full variable domain, with the rest looked up from reference TRBV7-9 and TRBJ2-7, is DTGVSQNPRHKITKRGQNVTFRCDPISEHNRLYWYRQTLGQGPEFLTYFQNEAQLEKSRLLSDRFSAERPKGSFSTLEIQRTEQGDSAMYLCASSPQNYEQYFGPGTRLTVT.

This rearrangement joins TRBV27 to TRBJ2-6; D not resolved. V shed 4 bases and J shed 2 bases, with 0 bases lying between them. The CDR3 length is 12 residues. CDR1 is MNHEY and CDR2 is SMNVEV in the germline V gene (reference sequence). This CDR3 is CASSSGANVLTF. The CDR3 coding sequence is TGTGCCAGCAGTTCTGGGGCCAACGTCCTGACTTTC.

This chain links TRBV7-9 with TRBJ2-1, with unresolved D. Looked up from germline, CDR1 is SEHNR and CDR2 is FQNEAQ (reference sequence). V shed 4 bases and J shed 5 bases, with 21 bases lying between them. The CDR3 is 17 residues long. The CDR3 DNA sequence: TGTGCCAGCAGCTCGTTTCATAGGACGCTGGGCCACAATGAGCAGTTCTTC. This translates into CASSSFHRTLGHNEQFF.

The chain combines TRBV2 with TRBJ2-5; D is possibly TRBD1 or TRBD2 (5 bases each). The CDR3 is made up of 14 amino acids. Trimming took 5 bases from V and 8 from J, leaving 18 bases between them. In germline, CDR1 is SNHLY, CDR2 FYNNEI. The CDR3 here is CASSLGTVRGTQYF. Written as DNA, the CDR3 is TGTGCCAGCAGTCTTGGGACGGTTAGGGGAACCCAGTACTTC. Using reference TRBV2 and TRBJ2-5 for the parts outside the CDR3, the full variable domain is EPEVTQTPSHQVTQMGQEVILRCVPISNHLYFYWYRQILGQKVEFLVSFYNNEISEKSEIFDDQFSVERPDGSNFTLKIRSTKLEDSAMYFCASSLGTVRGTQYFGPGTRLLVL.

The chain couples TRBV7-8 to TRBJ1-1; D is perhaps TRBD1 (6 bases). From germline, CDR1 is SGHVS and CDR2 FQNEAQ. Deletions cut 4 bases from V and 8 bases from J, with 14 bases between. CDR3 length equals 13 residues. CDR3 nucleotide sequence: TGTGCCAGCAGCTGGACAGCCCGAACCGAAGCTTTCTTT. Residues: CASSWTARTEAFF. The whole variable domain, remainder taken from reference TRBV7-8 and TRBJ1-1, is GAGVSQSPRYKVAKRGQDVALRCDPISGHVSLFWYQQALGQGPEFLTYFQNEAQLDKSGLPSDRFFAERPEGSVSTLKIQRTQQEDSAVYLCASSWTARTEAFFGQGTRLTVV.

The chain joins TRBV19 to TRBJ2-3, with D maybe TRBD2 (5 bases). V was clipped by 7 bases and J by 2 bases, with 10 bases between them. This CDR3 contains 13 residues. CDR1 is LNHDA and CDR2 is SQIVND in the germline V gene (reference sequence). In DNA, the CDR3 is TGTGCCAGTAAGGGAGCTTACACAGATACGCAGTATTTT. Translation gives CASKGAYTDTQYF.

In the case of this clone: The same CDR3 is also encoded by other DNA sequences in this sample. J is TRBJ2-7 and V is TRBV6-1; D gene uncertain. The CDR3 consists of 10 residues. Trimming left V 8 bases short and J 0 bases short, with 2 bases between. From germline, CDR1 is MNHNS and CDR2 SASEGT. CDR3 sequence reads: CASRSYEQYF. The CDR3, as DNA: TGTGCCAGCCGCTCCTACGAGCAGTACTTC.

DNA for the CDR3: TGCGCCAGCAGCCAAGTCAGCGGGGGGACCGGGGAGCTGTTTTTT. It codes for CASSQVSGGTGELFF. This chain joins TRBV4-3 and TRBJ2-2, with 9 bases aligning to TRBD2. CDR1 is LGHNA and CDR2 is YSLEER in the germline V gene. The ends lost 1 base at V and 5 bases at J; junction bases unmatched: 2. The CDR3 is 15 residues long.

The chain carries TRBV10-1 and TRBJ1-1; D might be TRBD1 (6 bases). The germline V and J ends were trimmed by 6 bases and 4 bases, with 12 bases remaining between them. The CDR3 is 13 residues long. Per germline, CDR1 WNHNN and CDR2 SYGVQD (reference sequence). The CDR3 DNA is TGCGCCAGCAGCCCAGGGGTTGGCACTGAAGCTTTCTTT. Translated, it gives CASSPGVGTEAFF.

V usage is TRBV19 and J usage is TRBJ2-1; D perhaps matches TRBD1 (6 bases). Germline V gene sequence: CDR1 LNHDA, CDR2 SQIVND (reference sequence). The length of the CDR3 is 13 residues. The V end lost 6 bases, the J end lost 9 bases, and 15 bases lay between the germline ends. The DNA for the CDR3 is TGTGCCAGTAGCAATGGGGGCGTAGGTGAGCAGTTCTTC. Translation gives CASSNGGVGEQFF.

J is TRBJ2-5 and V is TRBV9, with D perhaps assigned TRBD1 or TRBD2 (6 bases each). CDR1 is SGDLS, CDR2 YYNGEE, per germline. Trimming took off 0 bases at V and 5 bases at J, with 14 bases between the two ends. The CDR3 covers 15 residues. The CDR3 sequence: CASSVEGGRGETQYF. For the CDR3, the DNA is TGTGCCAGCAGCGTAGAAGGGGGGCGCGGGGAGACCCAGTACTTC.

V and J are TRBV9 and TRBJ2-7; D possibly corresponds to TRBD1 (5 bases). The CDR3 spans 16 residues. The V and J ends lost 2 bases and 2 bases respectively, with 17 bases between them. Per germline, CDR1 SGDLS and CDR2 YYNGEE. This CDR3 reads CASSVAPTGAAYEQYF. The CDR3, as DNA: TGTGCCAGCAGCGTGGCCCCCACTGGGGCGGCCTACGAGCAGTACTTC.

The gene calls are TRBV5-6 and TRBJ2-7; 11 bases line up with TRBD1. This CDR3 comprises 17 residues. Germline CDR1 and CDR2: SGHDT and YYEEEE. The junction had 14 bases not matched to a gene; V was cut back by 2 bases and J by 7 bases. The CDR3 spells CASSFWTGGLVTGEQYF. In nucleotides, the CDR3 is TGTGCCAGCAGCTTCTGGACAGGGGGCCTGGTCACGGGGGAGCAGTACTTC.

This clone was seen once. The chain recombines TRBV15 with TRBJ1-1; D is undetermined. V was shortened by 0 bases and J by 5 bases, with 13 bases between the two germline ends. This CDR3 comprises 15 residues. CDR1 is LNHNV and CDR2 is YYDKDF in the germline V gene (reference sequence). DNA for the CDR3: TGTGCCACCAGCAGAGATCAAGAGGGTTGGACTGAAGCTTTCTTT. Its translation is CATSRDQEGWTEAFF.

The chain recombines TRBV14 with TRBJ2-1, with D possibly TRBD2 on 6 matching bases. Germline V gene lookup returns CDR1 SGHDN and CDR2 FVKESK. V gave up 4 bases and J gave up 8 bases, with 15 bases separating them. The CDR3 covers 14 residues. The CDR3 DNA sequence: TGTGCCAGCAGCCCCTGGGGCGGGGTGGATGAGCAGTTCTTC. Translation: CASSPWGGVDEQFF.

The gene calls are TRBV5-6 and TRBJ2-2; D not certain. CDR1 and CDR2 (germline): SGHDT, YYEEEE. The CDR3 runs to 11 residues. V was clipped by 6 bases and J by 2 bases, with 2 bases between them. The CDR3 reads CASTNTGELFF. The DNA for the CDR3 is TGTGCCAGCACCAACACCGGGGAGCTGTTTTTT.

CDR3 sequence: CAWSTGIRLTNEKLFF. DNA for the CDR3: TGTGCCTGGAGTACCGGGATACGGTTAACTAATGAAAAACTGTTTTTT. The V gene is TRBV30, the J gene TRBJ1-4; D ambiguous. V dropped 2 bases and J dropped 1 base, with 14 bases sitting between them. Per the germline V gene, CDR1 is GTSNPN and CDR2 is SVGIG (reference sequence). The CDR3 is made up of 16 amino acids.

The chain links TRBV19 to TRBJ2-7; maybe TRBD2 (5 bases). From germline, CDR1 is LNHDA and CDR2 SQIVND (reference sequence). This CDR3 has 15 residues. V gave up 1 base and J gave up 2 bases, with 12 bases separating them. The CDR3 DNA follows: TGTGCCAGTAGTATAGGGAGGACTGTGACCTACGAGCAGTACTTC. Protein sequence: CASSIGRTVTYEQYF.